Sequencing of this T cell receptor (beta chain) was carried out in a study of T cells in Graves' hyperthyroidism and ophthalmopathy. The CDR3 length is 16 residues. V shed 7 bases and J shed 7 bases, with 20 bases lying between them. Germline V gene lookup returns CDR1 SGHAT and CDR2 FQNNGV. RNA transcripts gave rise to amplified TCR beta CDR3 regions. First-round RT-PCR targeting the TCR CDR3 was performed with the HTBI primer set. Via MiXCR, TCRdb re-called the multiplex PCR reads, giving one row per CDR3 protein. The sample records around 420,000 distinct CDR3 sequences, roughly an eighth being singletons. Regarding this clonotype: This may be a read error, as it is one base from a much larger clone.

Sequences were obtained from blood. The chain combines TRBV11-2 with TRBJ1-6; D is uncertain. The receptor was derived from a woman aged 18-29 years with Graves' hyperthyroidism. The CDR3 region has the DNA TGTGCCAGCACCTCCGGGCCAGCGGCCTTCAATTCACCCCTCCACTTT. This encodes CASTSGPAAFNSPLHF.